These 22 T cell receptor beta chains were all obtained from the same sample, sequenced in a study of glioma-infiltrating T cells. Amplification of TCR alpha and beta CDR3 regions from RNA used iRepertoire nested multiplex PCR. One entry per CDR3 protein results from TCRdb running MiXCR on the multiplex PCR reads. The table has around 140,000 distinct CDR3 sequences, about two fifths seen once. Sequences were obtained from glioma tissue, nonneoplastic brain tissue, or PBMCs (not recorded which). These receptors were collected from a human donor with low-grade glioma or glioblastoma, undergoing nonglioma brain surgery, or in good health (not recorded which).

This clonotype has just a few counts. This chain connects TRBV7-2 to TRBJ2-1, with TRBD2 identical over 9 bases. Trimming took 7 bases from V and 6 from J; bases not matched to a gene: 10. This CDR3 is 15 amino acids long. Germline CDR1 is SGHTA and CDR2 is FQGNSA. The CDR3 coding sequence is TGTGCCAGCACCCGTTCCACTAGCGGGTCCAATGAGCAGTTCTTC. Translating gives CASTRSTSGSNEQFF.

The gene calls are TRBV6-1 and TRBJ2-5, with 7 bases that match TRBD2. V dropped 5 bases and J dropped 5; count of bases not matched to a gene: 11. The CDR3 length is 15 residues. Looked up from germline, CDR1 is MNHNS and CDR2 is SASEGT. The CDR3 bases are TGTGCCAGCAGTAGGACTACTAGCGTTTGGGAGACCCAGTACTTC. Translating gives CASSRTTSVWETQYF.

V gene TRBV6-6 combines with J gene TRBJ2-7, with D uncertain. Germline CDR1 MNHNY, CDR2 SVGAGI (reference sequence). V shed 0 bases and J shed 6 bases, with 9 bases lying between them. The CDR3 length is 13 residues. This chain's CDR3 is CASSYSGRIEQYF. Written as DNA, the CDR3 is TGTGCCAGCAGTTACTCGGGCAGAATCGAGCAGTACTTC.

The J gene is TRBJ1-5, the V gene TRBV19; D is undetermined. Germline CDR1 reads LNHDA; CDR2 reads SQIVND (reference sequence). The V gene lost 4 bases and the J gene lost 4 bases, with 8 bases spanning the gap. This CDR3 has 13 amino acids. In DNA form, the CDR3 reads TGTGCCAGTAGTACTAATTTAAATCAGCCCCAGCATTTT. This sequence encodes CASSTNLNQPQHF.

The chain employs TRBV7-8 and TRBJ2-7, with D perhaps matching TRBD2 (5 bases). Per the germline V gene, CDR1 is SGHVS and CDR2 is FQNEAQ. The CDR3 has 12 amino acids. V dropped 1 base and J dropped 6 bases, with 7 bases sitting between them. As DNA, the CDR3 is TGTGCCAGCAGCTTAGATGCGGGCGAGCAGTACTTC. Translation gives CASSLDAGEQYF.

This clonotype was counted only a few times. The chain carries TRBV6-5 and TRBJ1-3; D not certain. Germline V gives CDR1 MNHEY, CDR2 SVGAGI. The germline V and J ends were trimmed by 6 bases and 3 bases, with 18 bases remaining between them. The CDR3 totals 16 residues. CDR3 nucleotide sequence: TGTGCCAGCAGCCTGGTCAGTACGGCACGTGGAAACACCATATATTTT. Translation gives CASSLVSTARGNTIYF.

The sample holds a few counts of this clonotype. The chain recombines TRBV27 with TRBJ1-1; D gene ambiguous. Trimming took 5 bases from V and 3 from J, leaving 10 bases between them. In germline, CDR1 is MNHEY, CDR2 SMNVEV (reference sequence). This CDR3 has 13 residues. CDR3 DNA sequence: TGTGCCAGCAGTCCGCACATCTACACTGAAGCTTTCTTT. Amino acid sequence: CASSPHIYTEAFF.

The sample holds a few counts of this clonotype. The V gene is TRBV28, the J gene TRBJ1-6; D remains ambiguous. The CDR3 has 14 residues. CDR1 MDHEN and CDR2 SYDVKM come from the germline V gene. Trimming stripped 3 bases from V and 9 bases from J, with 12 bases between. The DNA for the CDR3 is TGTGCCAGCAGTTTCGAGGACTTGGGTTCACCCCTCCACTTT. As protein: CASSFEDLGSPLHF.

At least ten counts were recorded for this clonotype. The chain combines TRBV6-1 with TRBJ2-1; maybe TRBD1 (6 bases). CDR3 size: 11 residues. With 6 bases removed from V and 12 bases from J, the gap between germline ends came to 12 bases. Germline values: CDR1 MNHNS, CDR2 SASEGT. The CDR3 protein is CASSSGVWQFF. In DNA form, the CDR3 reads TGTGCCAGCAGCTCAGGGGTTTGGCAGTTCTTC.

This clonotype was seen many times. CDR3 DNA: TGTGCCAGCAGTGAAGGGCCGGGGGGCGTTTCACCCCTCCACTTT. Its translation is CASSEGPGGVSPLHF. The chain has TRBV6-1 and TRBJ1-6; D is possibly TRBD1 (6 bases). In germline, CDR1 is MNHNS, CDR2 SASEGT. This CDR3 region has 15 residues. The V gene lost 1 base and the J gene lost 9 bases, with 13 bases spanning the gap.

The chain joins TRBV20-1 to TRBJ2-7; D possibly corresponds to TRBD1 (6 bases). This CDR3 spans 15 amino acids. Germline V gives CDR1 DFQATT, CDR2 SNEGSKA (reference sequence). The germline V and J ends were trimmed by 3 bases and 0 bases, with 15 bases remaining between them. CDR3 DNA sequence: TGCAGTGCTAGGAACCCCGGACAGAGCTCCTACGAGCAGTACTTC. Protein sequence: CSARNPGQSSYEQYF.

The chain is built from TRBV18 and TRBJ1-4; the D gene is possibly TRBD1 (6 bases). Trimming removed 3 bases from V and 8 bases from J, with 10 bases in between. There are 13 residues in the CDR3. CDR1 and CDR2 (germline): KGHSH, LQKENI. The CDR3 sequence: CASSPSGGEKLFF. For the CDR3, the DNA is TGTGCCAGCTCACCCAGCGGGGGCGAAAAACTGTTTTTT.

The chain uses TRBV12-3 or TRBV12-4 and TRBJ1-1; a possible D gene is TRBD1 (5 bases). The CDR3 runs to 13 residues. Trimming took off 2 bases at V and 8 bases at J, with 12 bases between the two ends. The CDR3 sequence is CASSLMGGVEAFF. CDR3 in DNA: TGTGCCAGCAGTTTAATGGGAGGGGTAGAAGCTTTCTTT.

In this sample, this clonotype turned up a few times. The rearrangement joins TRBV6-6 to TRBJ2-1; a weak D match, TRBD2 (6 bases). This CDR3 is built from 17 residues. Germline CDR1 and CDR2: MNHNY and SVGAGI (reference sequence). V gave up 0 bases and J gave up 2 bases, with 14 bases separating them. CDR3 coding DNA: TGTGCCAGCAGTTACTCGAGGACTACTGGGGCCTACAATGAGCAGTTCTTC. This codes for CASSYSRTTGAYNEQFF.

The gene calls are TRBV7-6 and TRBJ2-2; D gene ambiguous. V was cut by 0 bases and J by 0 bases, with 8 bases left in between. CDR1 and CDR2 (germline): SGHVS, FNYEAQ. The CDR3 has 16 residues. The chain's CDR3 is CASSLANAANTGELFF. In nucleotides, the CDR3 is TGTGCCAGCAGCTTAGCGAACGCAGCGAACACCGGGGAGCTGTTTTTT.

This clonotype was seen a handful of times. This chain links TRBV24-1 with TRBJ2-1; D is possibly TRBD1 (6 bases). Looked up from germline, CDR1 is KGHDR and CDR2 is SFDVKD. V was shortened by 5 bases and J by 8 bases, with 15 bases between the two germline ends. The CDR3 length is 14 residues. The CDR3 loop reads CATSGTNRADEQFF. In DNA form, the CDR3 reads TGTGCCACCAGTGGGACAAACAGGGCGGATGAGCAGTTCTTC.

This chain uses TRBV4-1 with TRBJ2-2; TRBD2 matches at 7 bases. Germline V lookup: CDR1 MGHRA, CDR2 YSYEKL. J was trimmed by 1 base and V by 0 bases; bases with no gene match: 2. This CDR3 spans 16 amino acids. CDR3 amino acids: CASSQDGGGNTGELFF. DNA of the CDR3: TGCGCCAGCAGCCAAGATGGGGGGGGGAACACCGGGGAGCTGTTTTTT.

This chain connects TRBV7-2 to TRBJ2-3, with D hard to call. CDR3 length equals 15 residues. V was clipped by 1 base and J by 1 base, with 9 bases between them. CDR1 and CDR2 (germline): SGHTA, FQGNSA. The CDR3: CASSLGFSRTDTQYF. DNA for the CDR3: TGTGCCAGCAGCTTAGGTTTTAGCCGCACAGATACGCAGTATTTT.

There are a few counts of this clonotype. V is TRBV7-9 and J is TRBJ2-2; possible D gene TRBD1, 5 bases. Trimming pared 2 bases from V and 3 bases from J, leaving 10 bases between. This CDR3 contains 15 residues. CDR1 is SEHNR and CDR2 is FQNEAQ in the germline V gene (reference sequence). CDR3 sequence reads: CASSLRGPDTGELFF. CDR3 sequence (DNA): TGTGCCAGCAGCTTAAGGGGTCCGGACACCGGGGAGCTGTTTTTT.

Ten or more counts support this clonotype. The rearrangement links TRBV20-1 to TRBJ2-7, with 7 bases matching TRBD1. Germline V gives CDR1 DFQATT, CDR2 SNEGSKA (reference sequence). V lost 7 bases, J lost 4 bases, and 4 bases stayed unmatched. The CDR3 sequence is 11 residues long. CDR3 loop: CSVAQGYEQYF. The CDR3, as DNA: TGCAGTGTCGCACAGGGGTACGAGCAGTACTTC.

J is TRBJ2-1 and V is TRBV6-1; TRBD1 might be the D (6 bases). The V gene lost 7 bases and the J gene lost 9 bases, with 13 bases spanning the gap. The CDR3 extends over 12 amino acids. Germline CDR1 and CDR2: MNHNS and SASEGT. CDR3 residues: CASKDRQVEQFF. The DNA for the CDR3 is TGTGCCAGCAAAGATAGACAGGTTGAGCAGTTCTTC.

The CDR3 sequence: CASSQTGQANYGYTF. CDR3 coding DNA: TGTGCCAGCAGCCAGACAGGGCAAGCTAACTATGGCTACACCTTC. The rearrangement links TRBV12-3 or TRBV12-4 to TRBJ1-2, with 7 bases matching TRBD1. V shed 6 bases and J 0 bases; nucleotides not matched to a gene: 7. CDR3 size: 15 residues.